This is a list of T cell receptor beta chains from one sample in a study of blood T cell repertoires in COVID-19. Some clones are missing from TCRdb's copy, which holds only in-frame ones; the method was immunoSEQ multiplex PCR. The sample includes around 200,000 clones, about 88% of them seen just once. Sequenced: peripheral blood. The receptors were gathered from a young man with active or convalescent COVID-19. The CDR3 runs from the conserved cysteine through the conserved F or W. For some rows the clone size is stated as once, few or many, or as a class when expanded; others skip it.

clone_size: .
v_call: TRBV5-8
j_call: TRBJ1-6
cdr3_aa: CASSLPGANSPLHF

clone_size: .
v_call: TRBV9
j_call: TRBJ1-4
cdr3_aa: CASSLQGNEKLFF

clone_size: .
v_call: TRBV10-1
j_call: TRBJ2-7
cdr3_aa: CASSGLAGVSYEQYF

clone_size: .
v_call: TRBV27
j_call: TRBJ1-6
cdr3_aa: CASRGPGERSPLHF

clone_size: .
v_call: TRBV10-3
j_call: TRBJ2-3
cdr3_aa: CAIGLAGVGGTDTQYF

clone_size: once
v_call: TRBV18
j_call: TRBJ2-3
cdr3_aa: CASSPNEGNSPGDTQYF

clone_size: .
v_call: TRBV10-3
j_call: TRBJ2-7
cdr3_aa: CAISGPGDSYEQYF

clone_size: .
v_call: TRBV5-4
j_call: TRBJ2-6
cdr3_aa: CASSWRDRAAGANVLTF

clone_size: .
v_call: TRBV7-6
j_call: TRBJ2-5
cdr3_aa: CASSLSTGPGTQYF

clone_size: few
v_call: TRBV5-8
j_call: TRBJ1-1
cdr3_aa: CASSLRQGDTEAFF

clone_size: .
v_call: TRBV9
j_call: TRBJ1-2
cdr3_aa: CASSVGQTNYGYTF

clone_size: .
v_call: TRBV19
j_call: TRBJ1-2
cdr3_aa: CASSLPGQGIYGYTF

clone_size: .
v_call: TRBV10-3
j_call: TRBJ2-1
cdr3_aa: CAISDGDRGNEQFF

clone_size: .
v_call: TRBV21-1
j_call: TRBJ1-1
cdr3_aa: CASSKTHRGRHTEAFF

clone_size: .
v_call: TRBV10-1
j_call: TRBJ2-1
cdr3_aa: CASSESYQYNEQFF

clone_size: .
v_call: TRBV30
j_call: TRBJ2-7
cdr3_aa: CAWSPPLAGYSSYEQYF

clone_size: .
v_call: TRBV2
j_call: TRBJ2-3
cdr3_aa: CASSLGLAPTDTQYF

clone_size: .
v_call: TRBV19
j_call: TRBJ1-5
cdr3_aa: CATLQTSAGNQPQHF

clone_size: .
v_call: TRBV19
j_call: TRBJ1-1
cdr3_aa: CASIRQGTSEAFF

clone_size: .
v_call: TRBV28
j_call: TRBJ1-3
cdr3_aa: CASSSDRAGNTIYF

clone_size: once
v_call: TRBV5-1
j_call: TRBJ2-7
cdr3_aa: CASREGQNEQYF

clone_size: .
v_call: TRBV19
j_call: TRBJ1-6
cdr3_aa: CASSRAEGEVNSPLHF

clone_size: many
v_call: TRBV27
j_call: TRBJ1-2
cdr3_aa: CASSSETGYAYGYTF

clone_size: .
v_call: TRBV3-1/TRBV3-2
j_call: TRBJ1-1
cdr3_aa: CASSQRHGDTEAFF

clone_size: .
v_call: TRBV15
j_call: TRBJ2-3
cdr3_aa: CATSSPFRTGDPDTQYF

clone_size: .
v_call: TRBV5-1
j_call: TRBJ2-1
cdr3_aa: CASSSTSGMRNEQFF

clone_size: .
v_call: TRBV6-4
j_call: TRBJ2-7
cdr3_aa: CASRVERGQGAYEQYF

clone_size: .
v_call: TRBV11-2
j_call: TRBJ1-1
cdr3_aa: CASSLDRETATEAFF

clone_size: .
v_call: TRBV12-3/TRBV12-4
j_call: TRBJ1-5
cdr3_aa: CASSPGYNQPQHF

clone_size: .
v_call: TRBV7-9
j_call: TRBJ1-2
cdr3_aa: CASSLNAASYGYTF

clone_size: .
v_call: TRBV6-5
j_call: TRBJ2-1
cdr3_aa: CASILQGANEQFF

clone_size: few
v_call: TRBV4-1
j_call: TRBJ2-3
cdr3_aa: CASSQDIQASTDTQYF

clone_size: .
v_call: TRBV18
j_call: TRBJ1-1
cdr3_aa: CASSSGQGADTEAFF

clone_size: few
v_call: TRBV6-5
j_call: TRBJ1-3
cdr3_aa: CASRIQGQSGNTIYF

clone_size: .
v_call: TRBV30
j_call: TRBJ2-5
cdr3_aa: CAWSPLEETQYF

clone_size: .
v_call: TRBV6-6
j_call: TRBJ2-7
cdr3_aa: CASSYATSSYEQYF

clone_size: .
v_call: TRBV21-1
j_call: TRBJ2-5
cdr3_aa: CASSSRGRQETQYF

clone_size: once
v_call: TRBV27
j_call: TRBJ2-1
cdr3_aa: CASSLSPDRLHNEQFF

clone_size: .
v_call: TRBV28
j_call: TRBJ2-2
cdr3_aa: CASSTRGSGAGELFF

clone_size: .
v_call: TRBV27
j_call: TRBJ1-5
cdr3_aa: CASQGQGRNQPQHF

clone_size: .
v_call: TRBV12-3/TRBV12-4
j_call: TRBJ1-2
cdr3_aa: CASSWGRENGYTF

clone_size: few
v_call: TRBV5-4
j_call: TRBJ1-3
cdr3_aa: CASSLGTGDGNTIYF

clone_size: .
v_call: TRBV19
j_call: TRBJ1-1
cdr3_aa: CASQWEGSAEAFF

clone_size: .
v_call: TRBV27
j_call: TRBJ2-7
cdr3_aa: CASSGDRASYEQYF

clone_size: once
v_call: TRBV19
j_call: TRBJ2-1
cdr3_aa: CASSSITGANFYYNEQFF

clone_size: .
v_call: TRBV9
j_call: TRBJ2-3
cdr3_aa: CASSLQGSAYTQYF

clone_size: .
v_call: TRBV2
j_call: TRBJ2-4
cdr3_aa: CASSNSGGLAKNIQYF

clone_size: once
v_call: TRBV7-2
j_call: TRBJ2-5
cdr3_aa: CASSLTSGQETQYF